Here is one T cell receptor (beta chain) with its context. This CDR3 spans 13 amino acids. Germline lookup yields CDR1 SGHTA and CDR2 FQGTGA. V was pared by 5 bases and J by 6 bases, with 11 bases between. This record belongs to a study of blood T cell repertoires in COVID-19. Study as a whole: PBMCs, B-cell-depleted T cells, or T cells provided the cDNA or gDNA that made up the material.

Libraries were prepared by immunoSEQ multiplex PCR; TCRdb keeps only in-frame clonotypes and omits some of them. Among around 240,000 clones listed, 75% to 90% were seen once. Participants' reported clinical history set cohort assignment. The receptor was isolated from a man aged 50-60 years who had been exposed to COVID-19. The chain joins TRBV7-3 to TRBJ1-5; the D is unclear. Sequencing was done on a sample of PBMCs or T cells enriched from blood (not recorded which). The CDR3 DNA is TGTGCCAGCAGCGAAGGACTGGGTCAGCCCCAGCATTTT. It is translated as CASSEGLGQPQHF.